Presented here are 5 T cell receptor beta chains from one specimen sequenced in a study of Tregs in tolerant kidney transplant recipients. Data came from immunoSEQ multiplex PCR; TCRdb stores just in-frame clones and leaves some out. The sample has around 75,000 clones, about 89% seen once. Sequences were derived from CD4+ T cells from blood, sampled before the transplant. The source of these receptors is a human donor who received a combined kidney and bone marrow transplant.

The rearrangement joins TRBV6-1 to TRBJ1-1, with TRBD1 matching over 9 bases. Germline CDR1 MNHNS, CDR2 SASEGT. V gave up 6 bases and J gave up 3 bases; unmatched junction bases: 8. The CDR3 is 15 amino acids. CDR3 bases: TGTGCCAGCAGCCCCACACAGGGGGCTGACACTGAAGCTTTCTTT. Protein product: CASSPTQGADTEAFF.

The chain couples TRBV11-3 to TRBJ1-1; D remains unclear. Germline V gene data show CDR1 as SGHNT and CDR2 as YENEEA. This CDR3 contains 13 residues. The germline V and J ends were trimmed by 4 bases and 1 base, with 7 bases remaining between them. CDR3 nucleotides: TGTGCCAGCAGCTCAGCAGGGAACACTGAAGCTTTCTTT. As protein: CASSSAGNTEAFF.

The V call is TRBV7-2, the J call TRBJ1-4; TRBD1 is a possible D gene (5 bases). Germline-derived CDR1 and CDR2 are SGHTA and FQGNSA. The CDR3 totals 13 residues. The V gene lost 5 bases and the J gene lost 10 bases, with 14 bases spanning the gap. The CDR3 reads CASSPGSRGKLFF. The CDR3 DNA follows: TGTGCCAGCAGCCCAGGGTCACGCGGAAAACTGTTTTTT.

The chain is built from TRBV27 and TRBJ2-1, with TRBD2 matching 9 bases. In germline, CDR1 is MNHEY, CDR2 SMNVEV (reference sequence). J was trimmed by 0 bases and V by 5 bases; bases with no gene match: 8. This CDR3 is built from 17 residues. The CDR3 DNA reads TGTGCCAGCAGTCCGCCGACTAGCGGCAGCTCCTACAATGAGCAGTTCTTC. Its protein product is CASSPPTSGSSYNEQFF.

The rearrangement joins TRBV28 to TRBJ2-7, with TRBD1 matching over 9 bases. The CDR3 has 15 amino acids. CDR1 is MDHEN, CDR2 SYDVKM, per germline. J lost 7 bases, V lost 6 bases, and 13 bases had no gene match. This CDR3 reads CASSYSGTGPREQYF. CDR3 nucleotides: TGTGCCAGCAGCTACTCCGGGACAGGGCCTCGGGAGCAGTACTTC.